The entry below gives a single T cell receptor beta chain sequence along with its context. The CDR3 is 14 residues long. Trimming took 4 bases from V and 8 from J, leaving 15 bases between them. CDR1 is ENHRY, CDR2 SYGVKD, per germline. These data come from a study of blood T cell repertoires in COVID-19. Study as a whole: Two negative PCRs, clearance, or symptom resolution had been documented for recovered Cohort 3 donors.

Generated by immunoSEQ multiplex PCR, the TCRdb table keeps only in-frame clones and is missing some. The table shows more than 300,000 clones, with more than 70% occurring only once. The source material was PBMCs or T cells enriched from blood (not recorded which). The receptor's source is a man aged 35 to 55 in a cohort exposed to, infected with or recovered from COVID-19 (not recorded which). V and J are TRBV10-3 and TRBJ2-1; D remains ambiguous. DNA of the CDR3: TGTGCCATCAGTGCCCCTCCTCGCGTCCATGAGCAGTTCTTC. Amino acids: CAISAPPRVHEQFF.